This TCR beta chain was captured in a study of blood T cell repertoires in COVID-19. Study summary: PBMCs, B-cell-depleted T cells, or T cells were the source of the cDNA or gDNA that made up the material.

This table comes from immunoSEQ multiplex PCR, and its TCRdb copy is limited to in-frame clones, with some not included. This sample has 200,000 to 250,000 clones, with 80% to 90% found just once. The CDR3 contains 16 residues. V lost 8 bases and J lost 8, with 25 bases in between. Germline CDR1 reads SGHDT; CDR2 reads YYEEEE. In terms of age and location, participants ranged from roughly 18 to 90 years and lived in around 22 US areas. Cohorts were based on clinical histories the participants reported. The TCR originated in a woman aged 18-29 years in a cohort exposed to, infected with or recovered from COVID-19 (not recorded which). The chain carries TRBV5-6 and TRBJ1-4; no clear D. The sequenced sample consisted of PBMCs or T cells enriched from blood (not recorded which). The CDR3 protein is CASSIYMEYSGEKLFF. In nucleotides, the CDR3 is TGTGCCAGTTCAATTTATATGGAGTATTCGGGAGAAAAACTGTTTTTT.